These 6 T cell receptor beta chains share one sample of origin, sequenced in a study of T cell repertoires in cytomegalovirus infection (dated by TCRdb to between 2017 and 2020). For sequencing, an Illumina HiSeq 1500 was employed. TCRdb trimmed public reads at Q25 via fastp, called clones via MiXCR and kept in-frame beta chains. Each record represents a unique CDR3 protein, reported with the most common genes and DNA among its rows. Here the sample has roughly 100,000 distinct CDR3 sequences; 16% occur a single time. 6.5% to 9.5% of the sample is held by the ten biggest clonotypes. The sequencing sample was made of PBMCs. The receptor set was obtained from a human donor in good health (CMV status not recorded). Some clones in this sample may be carry-over from other donors' samples.

This clonotype appeared a few times. This chain links TRBV10-3 with TRBJ2-1; the D is unclear. CDR1 is ENHRY, CDR2 SYGVKD, per germline. The CDR3 runs to 12 residues. The V and J ends lost 2 bases and 4 bases respectively, with 3 bases between them. CDR3 amino acids: CAISEPYNEQFF. CDR3 coding DNA: TGTGCCATCAGTGAGCCGTACAATGAGCAGTTCTTC.

The rearrangement uses TRBV7-8 and TRBJ1-2; D may be TRBD1 (6 bases). The germline V and J ends were trimmed by 5 bases and 2 bases, with 18 bases remaining between them. The CDR3 consists of 16 residues. Looked up from germline, CDR1 is SGHVS and CDR2 is FQNEAQ. CDR3 protein: CASSPPDSYNNYGYTF. The CDR3 coding sequence is TGTGCCAGCAGCCCGCCGGACAGTTACAACAACTATGGCTACACCTTC.

Of note for this clonotype: Since a much larger clone is just one base distant, this may be a read error. This chain connects TRBV18 to TRBJ2-7; TRBD1 agrees at 7 bases. This CDR3 is 14 amino acids long. Unmatched junction bases numbered 6, after V lost 4 bases and J lost 3 bases. Germline values: CDR1 KGHSH, CDR2 LQKENI. The DNA of the CDR3 is TGTGCCAGCTCACAGGGGGCGTCGGTCTACGAGCAGTACTTC. The encoded protein is CASSQGASVYEQYF.

In this sample, this clonotype turned up a few times. The rearrangement links TRBV19 to TRBJ1-5; perhaps TRBD1 as D (6 bases). Trimming pared 4 bases from V and 3 bases from J, leaving 16 bases between. Looked up from germline, CDR1 is LNHDA and CDR2 is SQIVND (reference sequence). The CDR3 length is 16 residues. CDR3 protein: CASSTPGAGINQPQHF. Here the CDR3 DNA reads TGTGCCAGTAGTACCCCAGGGGCCGGTATCAATCAGCCCCAGCATTTT.

This clonotype was counted ten times or more. The rearrangement uses TRBV6-1 and TRBJ2-3; D gene uncertain. The CDR3 length is 15 residues. Trimming removed 8 bases from V and 4 bases from J, with 19 bases in between. Germline V gene data show CDR1 as MNHNS and CDR2 as SASEGT. The CDR3 reads CASASLVEGADTQYF. CDR3 in DNA: TGTGCCAGCGCCAGTCTGGTAGAAGGTGCAGATACGCAGTATTTT.

This chain links TRBV3-1 with TRBJ2-7; 13 bases are a match to TRBD2. CDR3 length: 18 residues. With 4 bases clipped from V and 4 bases from J, the junction kept 13 bases outside the gene matches. CDR1 and CDR2 (germline): LGHDT, YNNKEL (reference sequence). The CDR3 loop reads CASSLRLVGLAGIYEQYF. DNA of the CDR3: TGTGCCAGCAGCCTGCGACTCGTGGGACTAGCGGGGATTTACGAGCAGTACTTC.